This TCR beta chain was documented in a study of blood T cell repertoires in COVID-19. Study-wide background: Samples of COVID-19 (acute and convalescent) were obtained from the United States, Italy and Spain. T cells, B-cell-depleted T cells, or PBMCs supplied cDNA or gDNA.

In the source study's methods: Estimates of nucleated cell counts were drawn from the amplification of reference gene primers. Repertoires were generated with immunoSEQ multiplex PCR, while TCRdb's copy carries only in-frame clones and drops some. V and J calls and clone size are copied from that table; D and trimming were computed from the DNA. The repertoire includes 75,000 to 90,000 clones, about four fifths of them detected once, and around 12% sits in the top ten. Deletions cut 5 bases from V and 0 bases from J, with 24 bases between. Per the germline V gene, CDR1 is SGHTA and CDR2 is FQGNSA. This CDR3 has 19 residues.

Sequenced material: peripheral blood. The sequence derives from a woman in her thirties or forties with active or convalescent COVID-19. V and J are TRBV7-2 and TRBJ2-3; D may be TRBD1 (5 bases). The CDR3 loop reads CASSPDALGRWVSTDTQYF. CDR3 nucleotide sequence: TGTGCCAGCAGCCCCGATGCCTTGGGGCGCTGGGTTAGCACAGATACGCAGTATTTT.